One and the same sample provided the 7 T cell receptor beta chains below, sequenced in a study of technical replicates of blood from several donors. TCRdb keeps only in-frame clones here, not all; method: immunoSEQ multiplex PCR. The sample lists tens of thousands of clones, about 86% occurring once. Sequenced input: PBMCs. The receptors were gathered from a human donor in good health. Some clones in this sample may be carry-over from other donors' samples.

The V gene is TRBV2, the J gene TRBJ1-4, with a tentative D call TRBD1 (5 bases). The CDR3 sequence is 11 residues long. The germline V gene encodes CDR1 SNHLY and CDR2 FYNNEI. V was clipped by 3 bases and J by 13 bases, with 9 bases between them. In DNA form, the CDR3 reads TGTGCCAGCAGTGAGTTGGGGGGACTGTTTTTT. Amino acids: CASSELGGLFF.

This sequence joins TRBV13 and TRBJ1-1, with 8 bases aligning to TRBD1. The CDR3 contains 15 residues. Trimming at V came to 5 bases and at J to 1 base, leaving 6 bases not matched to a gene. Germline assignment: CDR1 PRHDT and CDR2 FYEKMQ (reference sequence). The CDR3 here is CASSPATGANTEAFF. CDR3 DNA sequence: TGTGCCAGCAGCCCGGCGACAGGGGCGAACACTGAAGCTTTCTTT.

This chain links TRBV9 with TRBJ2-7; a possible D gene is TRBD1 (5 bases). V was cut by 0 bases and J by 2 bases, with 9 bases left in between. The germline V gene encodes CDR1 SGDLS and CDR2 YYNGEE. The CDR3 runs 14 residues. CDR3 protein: CASSVVDSTYEQYF. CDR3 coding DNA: TGTGCCAGCAGCGTAGTCGACAGTACCTACGAGCAGTACTTC.

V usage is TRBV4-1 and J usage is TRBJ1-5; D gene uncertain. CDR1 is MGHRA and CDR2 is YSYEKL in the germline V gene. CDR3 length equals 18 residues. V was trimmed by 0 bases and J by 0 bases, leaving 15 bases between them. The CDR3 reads CASSQDMAGLNSNQPQHF. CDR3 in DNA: TGCGCCAGCAGCCAAGATATGGCAGGCTTAAATAGCAATCAGCCCCAGCATTTT.

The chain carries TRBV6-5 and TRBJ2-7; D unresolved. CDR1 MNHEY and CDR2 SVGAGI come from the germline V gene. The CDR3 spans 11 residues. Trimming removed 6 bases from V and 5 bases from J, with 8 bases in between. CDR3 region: CASSRFDEQYF. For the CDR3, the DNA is TGTGCCAGCAGCCGGTTTGACGAGCAGTACTTC.

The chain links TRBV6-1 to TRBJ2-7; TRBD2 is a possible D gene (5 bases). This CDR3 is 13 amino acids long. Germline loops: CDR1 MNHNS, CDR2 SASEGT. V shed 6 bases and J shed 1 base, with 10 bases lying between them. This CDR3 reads CASRGGFSYEQYF. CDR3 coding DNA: TGTGCCAGCAGAGGCGGGTTTTCCTACGAGCAGTACTTC.

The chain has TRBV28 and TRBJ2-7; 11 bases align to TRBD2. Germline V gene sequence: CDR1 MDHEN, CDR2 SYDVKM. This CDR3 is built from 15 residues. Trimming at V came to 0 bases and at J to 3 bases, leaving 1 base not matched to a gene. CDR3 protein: CASSLWTSGNYEQYF. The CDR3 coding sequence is TGTGCCAGCAGTTTATGGACTAGCGGGAACTACGAGCAGTACTTC.